Shown below are 21 T cell receptor beta chains from a single sample sequenced in a study of shared clonotypes between healthy human individuals. The protocol was immunoSEQ multiplex PCR, while the TCRdb copy is restricted to in-frame clones and leaves out a portion. Of a few hundred thousand clones in the sample, 74% are singletons; the top ten hold under 13%. The sample was memory CD4+ T cells sorted from blood. Described subset: CD45RA-negative fraction. These receptors came from a man aged 25-40 years in good health.

Only one count was recorded for this clone. V and J are TRBV2 and TRBJ2-5; tentative D call: TRBD1 (6 bases). The CDR3 is 14 amino acids. V was clipped by 7 bases and J by 0 bases, with 12 bases between them. Germline loops: CDR1 SNHLY, CDR2 FYNNEI. In DNA, the CDR3 is TGTGCCAGCACCATGACAGGCTACCAAGAGACCCAGTACTTC. Translation gives CASTMTGYQETQYF.

The rearrangement uses TRBV28 and TRBJ2-7; 9 positions match TRBD2. CDR1 is MDHEN, CDR2 SYDVKM, per germline. The CDR3 covers 15 residues. Unmatched junction bases numbered 6, after V lost 6 bases and J lost 0 bases. The CDR3 nucleotides are TGTGCCAGCAGACAGGCGGGAGGGAACTCCTACGAGCAGTACTTC. The encoded protein is CASRQAGGNSYEQYF.

The rearrangement joins TRBV27 to TRBJ1-2, with D hard to call. Germline V CDR1 and CDR2: MNHEY, SMNVEV (reference sequence). This CDR3 region has 23 residues. V dropped 6 bases and J dropped 4 bases, with 42 bases sitting between them. DNA of the CDR3: TGTGCCAGCAGCCCGGCGCCCCGAGGAGGGAGAGAAACGGTTAGGCTTTCTCTCTATGGCTACACCTTC. Its protein product is CASSPAPRGGRETVRLSLYGYTF.

The chain recombines TRBV7-2 with TRBJ2-2; D could derive from TRBD1 or TRBD2 (5 bases each). Per germline, CDR1 SGHTA and CDR2 FQGNSA. V gave up 5 bases and J gave up 6 bases, with 19 bases separating them. This CDR3 contains 16 residues. CDR3 DNA: TGTGCCAGCAGCGGGTTCAGGCAGGGAGATCCCGGGGAGCTGTTTTTT. Residues: CASSGFRQGDPGELFF.

The chain couples TRBV19 to TRBJ1-5; D is unclear. Germline V lookup: CDR1 LNHDA, CDR2 SQIVND (reference sequence). V was shortened by 5 bases and J by 7 bases, with 15 bases between the two germline ends. The CDR3 has 14 residues. CDR3 residues: CASSFWGVGQPQHF. In DNA form, the CDR3 reads TGTGCCAGTAGTTTTTGGGGTGTCGGCCAGCCCCAGCATTTT.

J is TRBJ1-1 and V is TRBV5-8; possible D gene TRBD1, 5 bases. From germline, CDR1 is SGHTS and CDR2 YDEGEE. V was shortened by 0 bases and J by 5 bases, with 17 bases between the two germline ends. CDR3 length: 16 residues. The CDR3 reads CASSLGIAGTWTEAFF. Written as DNA, the CDR3 is TGTGCCAGCAGCTTGGGGATAGCTGGGACGTGGACTGAAGCTTTCTTT.

In its sample, this clone was seen a few times. J is TRBJ1-1 and V is TRBV18, with no clear D. CDR1 and CDR2 from the germline V gene are KGHSH and LQKENI. CDR3 length: 15 residues. The V and J ends lost 5 bases and 3 bases respectively, with 16 bases between them. CDR3 protein: CASSETQGRDTEAFF. The CDR3 coding sequence is TGTGCCAGCTCAGAGACTCAAGGGAGGGACACTGAAGCTTTCTTT. The full variable domain, in which reference TRBV18 and TRBJ1-1 provide the parts outside the CDR3, is NAGVMQNPRHLVRRRGQEARLRCSPMKGHSHVYWYRQLPEEGLKFMVYLQKENIIDESGMPKERFSAEFPKEGPSILRIQQVVRGDSAAYFCASSETQGRDTEAFFGQGTRLTVV.

In this sample, this clone turned up a few times. Here the CDR3 DNA reads TGCGCCAGCAGCAAAGTCGCTCGGGATGGCTACACCTTC. Protein: CASSKVARDGYTF. V and J are TRBV5-1 and TRBJ1-2, with D uncertain. The V gene's germline CDR1 is SGHRS and CDR2 YFSETQ. The CDR3 loop spans 13 amino acids. The V and J ends lost 4 bases and 6 bases respectively, with 13 bases between them.

The table lists this clone with many counts. CDR3 sequence (DNA): TGTGCCAGCTCACATACCCCCAGGAATCAGCCCCAGCATTTT. Translating it yields CASSHTPRNQPQHF. V usage is TRBV18 and J usage is TRBJ1-5; D remains unclear. This CDR3 has 14 residues. The V end lost 4 bases, the J end lost 4 bases, and 11 bases lay between the germline ends. The germline gives CDR1 KGHSH, CDR2 LQKENI.

The chain has TRBV27 and TRBJ2-7; D might be TRBD2 (6 bases). The germline gives CDR1 MNHEY, CDR2 SMNVEV (reference sequence). This CDR3 contains 13 residues. V was cut by 7 bases and J by 6 bases, with 16 bases left in between. CDR3 residues: CASKEGPIFEQYF. As DNA, the CDR3 is TGTGCCAGCAAGGAGGGTCCAATTTTCGAGCAGTACTTC.

The chain has TRBV5-4 and TRBJ2-1; 11 bases align to TRBD2. V lost 4 bases, J lost 4 bases, and 7 bases stayed unmatched. The CDR3 covers 16 residues. Germline CDR1 and CDR2: SGHNT and YYREEE (reference sequence). The CDR3 is CASSRGGLAEYNEQFF. The CDR3 DNA is TGTGCCAGCAGCAGGGGGGGACTAGCGGAATACAATGAGCAGTTCTTC.

The rearrangement links TRBV7-8 to TRBJ2-7; D is perhaps TRBD1 (5 bases). V was cut by 7 bases and J by 3 bases, with 13 bases left in between. CDR1 is SGHVS, CDR2 FQNEAQ, per germline. This CDR3 is built from 13 residues. CDR3 protein: CASKQAPLYEQYF. CDR3 coding DNA: TGTGCCAGCAAACAGGCCCCCCTCTACGAGCAGTACTTC.

This chain uses TRBV30 with TRBJ1-6; D gene ambiguous. V lost 0 bases and J 7 bases, leaving 10 bases between the germline ends. In germline, CDR1 is GTSNPN, CDR2 SVGIG (reference sequence). This CDR3 contains 14 residues. The CDR3 loop reads CAWSVLGGNSPLHF. The CDR3 nucleotides read TGTGCCTGGAGTGTACTGGGCGGGAATTCACCCCTCCACTTT.

This clone came up once. The chain is built from TRBV25-1 and TRBJ1-2, with TRBD1 matching 7 bases. Looked up from germline, CDR1 is MGHDK and CDR2 is SYGVNS. The trim removed 5 bases at V and 7 bases at J, leaving 7 bases unmatched. CDR3 length equals 13 residues. CDR3 coding DNA: TGTGCCAGCAGTTCGACAGGGTGGTTTGGCTACACCTTC. Translated: CASSSTGWFGYTF.

The chain employs TRBV4-3 and TRBJ1-2, with D possibly matching TRBD1 (6 bases). The CDR3 is made up of 15 amino acids. Per the germline V gene, CDR1 is LGHNA and CDR2 is YSLEER. The V end was cut by 4 bases, the J end by 7 bases, with 19 bases between. The CDR3 spells CASSPPGQGPSGYTF. Here the CDR3 DNA reads TGCGCCAGCAGCCCCCCGGGACAAGGCCCGAGTGGCTACACCTTC.

Comments on this clone: One junction end disagrees with the germline gene, perhaps due to a read error. The chain's CDR3 is CACRGTSPFF. The CDR3 nucleotides are TGTGCCTGCAGGGGGACTAGCCCGTTCTTC. J is TRBJ2-1 and V is TRBV2; 9 nucleotides align to TRBD2. CDR3 length equals 10 residues. The germline gives CDR1 SNHLY, CDR2 FYNNEI.

This clone was observed a few times. The CDR3 coding sequence is TGTGCCAGCAGCTTGGTACAGGGGATCGAGCAGTACTTC. The encoded protein is CASSLVQGIEQYF. The V gene is TRBV5-5, the J gene TRBJ2-7, with 7 bases that match TRBD1. V shed 0 bases, J shed 6 bases, and the junction held 3 bases outside the gene matches. In germline, CDR1 is SGHKS, CDR2 YYEKEE (reference sequence). CDR3 size: 13 residues.

The rearrangement joins TRBV5-6 to TRBJ2-3; D is undetermined. Trimming left V 3 bases short and J 5 bases short, with 7 bases between. CDR3 size: 12 residues. Germline V gene sequence: CDR1 SGHDT, CDR2 YYEEEE. As DNA, the CDR3 is TGTGCCAGCAGCTCGACCGTAGATACGCAGTATTTT. Amino acids: CASSSTVDTQYF.

This sequence joins TRBV14 and TRBJ1-2, with D possibly TRBD1 on 5 matching bases. V lost 6 bases to trimming and J lost 3 bases, with 14 bases between them. CDR3 length equals 14 residues. Germline V gene data show CDR1 as SGHDN and CDR2 as FVKESK. CDR3: CASSRDLTYYGYTF. The CDR3, as DNA: TGTGCCAGCAGTCGGGACCTAACGTACTATGGCTACACCTTC.

This chain connects TRBV5-1 to TRBJ2-7; D may be TRBD1 (6 bases). Germline V gene data show CDR1 as SGHRS and CDR2 as YFSETQ. V gave up 1 base and J gave up 1 base, with 21 bases separating them. The CDR3 sequence is 18 residues long. The CDR3 sequence: CASSLIVRGPGASYEQYF. As DNA, the CDR3 is TGCGCCAGCAGCTTGATTGTTCGTGGGCCAGGGGCATCCTACGAGCAGTACTTC. The full variable domain, completed using reference TRBV5-1 and TRBJ2-7, is KAGVTQTPRYLIKTRGQQVTLSCSPISGHRSVSWYQQTPGQGLQFLFEYFSETQRNKGNFPGRFSGRQFSNSRSEMNVSTLELGDSALYLCASSLIVRGPGASYEQYFGPGTRLTVT.

V gene TRBV4-3 combines with J gene TRBJ1-2; D uncertain. Deletions cut 0 bases from V and 5 bases from J, with 16 bases between. The CDR3 loop spans 16 amino acids. Germline V gives CDR1 LGHNA, CDR2 YSLEER. CDR3 amino acids: CASSQEGGRPLYGYTF. Written as DNA, the CDR3 is TGCGCCAGCAGCCAAGAAGGAGGCAGGCCTCTTTATGGCTACACCTTC.